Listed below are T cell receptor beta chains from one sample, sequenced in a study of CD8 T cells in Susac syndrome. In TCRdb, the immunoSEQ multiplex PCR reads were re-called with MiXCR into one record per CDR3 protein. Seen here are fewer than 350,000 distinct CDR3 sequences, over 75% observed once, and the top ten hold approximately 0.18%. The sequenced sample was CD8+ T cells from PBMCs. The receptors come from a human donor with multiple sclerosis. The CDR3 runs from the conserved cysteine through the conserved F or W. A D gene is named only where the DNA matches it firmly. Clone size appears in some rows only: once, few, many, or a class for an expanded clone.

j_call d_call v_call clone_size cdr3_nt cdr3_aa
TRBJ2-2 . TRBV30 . TGTGCCTGGGGGGGACAGAACACCGGGGAGCTGTTTTTT CAWGGQNTGELFF
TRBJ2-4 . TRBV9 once TGTGCCAGCAGCGGACCTACGCTCTTATTAGCCAAAAACATTCAGTACTTC CASSGPTLLLAKNIQYF
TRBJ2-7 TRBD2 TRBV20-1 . TGCAGTGCCACAAAACTAGCGGGAGGGACCTACGAGCAGTACTTC CSATKLAGGTYEQYF
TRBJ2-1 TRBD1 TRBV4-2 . TGTGCCAGCAGCCAGCCGGGACAGCTCAATGAGCAGTTCTTC CASSQPGQLNEQFF
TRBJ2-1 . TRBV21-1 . TGTGCCAGCAGCAAGGAGGAATTGACTAGCGGTGGGGTTTACAATGAGCAGTTCTTC CASSKEELTSGGVYNEQFF
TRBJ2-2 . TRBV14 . TGTGCCAGCAGGCGAGGGGGCACCGGGGAGCTGTTTTTT CASRRGGTGELFF
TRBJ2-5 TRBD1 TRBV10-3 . TGTGCCATCAGTGAGACTCAGGGGGAGGAGACCCAGTACTTC CAISETQGEETQYF
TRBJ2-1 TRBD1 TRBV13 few TGTGCCAGCAGCTCCTGGACAGGGGGATCACAAATTGAGCAGTTCTTC CASSSWTGGSQIEQFF
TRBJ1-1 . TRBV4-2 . TGTGCCAGCAGCCAAGCGGGAGGGGACGGCACTGAAGCTTTCTTT CASSQAGGDGTEAFF
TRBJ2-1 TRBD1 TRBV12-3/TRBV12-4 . TGTGCCAGCAGTCACGGACAGGGGACAGAGCAGTTCTTC CASSHGQGTEQFF
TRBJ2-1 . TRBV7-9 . TGTGCCAGCGTCTTACTCGGGCCCCGAGGTGGGCAGTTCTTC CASVLLGPRGGQFF
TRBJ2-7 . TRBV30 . TGTGCCTGGAGTGTAGCCGGGAGAGAGCAGTACTTC CAWSVAGREQYF
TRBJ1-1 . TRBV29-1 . TGCAGCGTGTACGGCGGGGAACTTAACACTGAAGCTTTCTTT CSVYGGELNTEAFF
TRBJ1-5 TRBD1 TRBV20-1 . TGCAGTGCTAGAGCTCTTGGGGAGCAGGGGGCTATTCAGCCCCAGCATTTT CSARALGEQGAIQPQHF
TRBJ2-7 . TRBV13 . TGTGCCAGCAGCTTCTGGGGTACCTACGAGCAGTACTTC CASSFWGTYEQYF
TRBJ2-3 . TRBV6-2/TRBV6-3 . TGTGCCAGCAGTTACGATGAGCTTTTAGGCACAGATACGCAGTATTTT CASSYDELLGTDTQYF
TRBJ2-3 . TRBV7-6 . TGTGCCAGCAGCTCCCGTCCGGGGACCTTACACACAGATACGCAGTATTTT CASSSRPGTLHTDTQYF
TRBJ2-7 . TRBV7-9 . TGTGCCAGCAGCTTAGAGGTTTACGAGCAGTACTTC CASSLEVYEQYF
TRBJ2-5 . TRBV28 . TGTGCCAGCAGTACCCCATCGGACACACAAGAGACCCAGTACTTC CASSTPSDTQETQYF
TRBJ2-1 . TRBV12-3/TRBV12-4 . TGTGCCAGCACTTCCGCCCTAAATGAGCAGTTCTTC CASTSALNEQFF
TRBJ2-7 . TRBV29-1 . TGCAGCGTCTCGTACCCGACTAGAGGGACGGGCGAGCAGTACTTC CSVSYPTRGTGEQYF
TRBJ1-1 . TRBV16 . TGTGCCAGCAGCCCTGGGGAAGGACCGCCGGTGACTGAAGCTTTCTTT CASSPGEGPPVTEAFF
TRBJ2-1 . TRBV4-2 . TGTGCCAGCAGCCTAAACACCTACAATGAGCAGTTCTTC CASSLNTYNEQFF
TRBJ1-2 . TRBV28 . TGTGCCAGCAGTTTATTCGGGGACTATGGCTACACCTTC CASSLFGDYGYTF
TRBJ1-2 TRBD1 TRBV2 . TGTGCCAGCAGGCTAATTACAGGGGCTAACTATGGCTACACCTTC CASRLITGANYGYTF
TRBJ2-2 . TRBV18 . TGTGCCAGCTCACCAACTCCACTCACCGGGGAGCTGTTTTTT CASSPTPLTGELFF
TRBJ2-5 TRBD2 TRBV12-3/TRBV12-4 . TGTGCCAGCAGTTCACTAGGGAGGGTTGGCGAGACCCAGTACTTC CASSSLGRVGETQYF
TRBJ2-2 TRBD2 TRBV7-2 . TGTGCCAGCAGTTTAGCGGGAGGGCCGACCGGGGAGCTGTTTTTT CASSLAGGPTGELFF
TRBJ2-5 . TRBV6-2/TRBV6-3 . TGTGCCAGCAGTTACTCGTCCGGGGGCTACCGGGTGGCCCAGTACTTC CASSYSSGGYRVAQYF
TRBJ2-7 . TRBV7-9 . TGTGCCAGCAGCTTAGCGCAAGGAGGGGGCGACGAGCAGTACTTC CASSLAQGGGDEQYF
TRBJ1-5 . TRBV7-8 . TGTGCCAGCAGCCCCGGCCAACAGCCCCAGCATTTT CASSPGQQPQHF
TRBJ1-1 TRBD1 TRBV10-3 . TGTGCCATCAGTGATAGTGGTGGACAGGGAGGCTTTGAAGCTTTCTTT CAISDSGGQGGFEAFF
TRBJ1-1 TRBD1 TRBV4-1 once TGCGCCAGCAGCCAACATCAGACAGGGTTGAACACTGAAGCTTTCTTT CASSQHQTGLNTEAFF
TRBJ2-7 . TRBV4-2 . TGTGCCAGCAGCCAATCCAGCGAGCCCTACGAGCAGTACTTC CASSQSSEPYEQYF
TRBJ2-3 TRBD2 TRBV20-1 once TGCAGTGCTAGGCCTAGCGGGGGAGCAGATACGCAGTATTTT CSARPSGGADTQYF
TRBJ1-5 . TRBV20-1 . TGCAGTGCTAGAGGGGAACGTGGAACAGGGCCTCAGCCCCAGCATTTT CSARGERGTGPQPQHF
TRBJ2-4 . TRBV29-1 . TGCAGCGTTGCCGGAGGGTGGGCGAACATTCAGTACTTC CSVAGGWANIQYF
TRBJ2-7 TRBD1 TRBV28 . TGTGCCAGTAGTTTGACAGGGAACTCCTACGAGCAGTACTTC CASSLTGNSYEQYF
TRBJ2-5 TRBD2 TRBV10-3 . TGTGCCATCAGTGGACCTAGCGGGGGGCGGGAAGAGACCCAGTACTTC CAISGPSGGREETQYF
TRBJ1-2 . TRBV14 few TGTGCCAGCAGCCACATAGGTGACCCTGATGGCTACACCTTC CASSHIGDPDGYTF
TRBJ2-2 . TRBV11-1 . TGTGCCAGCAGTCGTCGGGGGGCTACAAGCGCGATGCAGTACTTGTACACCGGGGAGCTGTTTTTT CASSRRGATSAMQYLYTGELFF
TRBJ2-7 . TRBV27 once TGTGCCAGCAGTTCTTCAGGGAGCGGTAACGAGCAGTACTTC CASSSSGSGNEQYF
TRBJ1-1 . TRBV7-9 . TGTGCCAGCAGCTTAGAGGTTGGGGAGAACACTGAAGCTTTCTTT CASSLEVGENTEAFF
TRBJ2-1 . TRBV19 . TGTGCCAGCTCCCTCTCTGACGATGAGCAGTTCTTC CASSLSDDEQFF
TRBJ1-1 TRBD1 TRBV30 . TGTGCCTGGAGGCAGGGGGCCGAGAACACTGAAGCTTTCTTT CAWRQGAENTEAFF
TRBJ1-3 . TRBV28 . TGTGCCAGCAGAAGAAACACCATATATTTT CASRRNTIYF
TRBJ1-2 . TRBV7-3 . TGTGCCAGCAGCTTAACTCGGCTGGGTTCAGGGGACTACTATGGCTACACCTTC CASSLTRLGSGDYYGYTF